This TCR beta chain was captured by sequencing in a study of regulatory dendritic cells for organ transplantation. General study results and limits: Considerable individual heterogeneity was seen in alloreactive memory CD8+ T cells.

CFSE-labeled sorted T cells met regulatory or mature dendritic cells for around five days. Memory T cells were CD45RO+, naive were CD45RA+, sorted by FACS. Concerning this clone: Its antigen remains unknown.

Generated by immunoSEQ multiplex PCR, the TCRdb table keeps only in-frame clones and is missing some. Of about 21,000 clones in the sample, less than 90% were seen once. After removal of 3 bases from V and 0 bases from J, the junction contained 7 bases not matched to a gene. The CDR3 has 16 residues. Per the germline V gene, CDR1 is SGHRS and CDR2 is YFSETQ. The rearrangement links TRBV5-1 to TRBJ1-1; 8 bases map to TRBD1. This clonotype was obtained from a human donor in good health. Sequenced sample: naive CD4+ T cells from blood cultured with dendritic cells. Subset described: CD45RA+ naive T cells. The CDR3 DNA reads as TGCGCCAGCAGCTCCCAATCAGGGGGCCTGAACACTGAAGCTTTCTTT. It yields the protein CASSSQSGGLNTEAFF.